The 10 T cell receptor beta chains below come from one sample, sequenced in a study of blood T cell repertoires in COVID-19. Here immunoSEQ multiplex PCR was the method, and the copy in TCRdb shows in-frame clones only, minus some. The sample gives about 44,000 clones, 89% of which show up once; roughly 15% is in the top ten. Sequenced: peripheral blood. Source of these receptors: a man aged 70 or older with active COVID-19.

The CDR3 DNA reads TGTGCCAGCAGTCCCTATGTTAGGCCTTCTGCGGGTGAAAAACTGTTTTTT. Translated: CASSPYVRPSAGEKLFF. The chain combines TRBV27 with TRBJ1-4; no definite D call. The germline V and J ends were trimmed by 5 bases and 7 bases, with 23 bases remaining between them. CDR3 length equals 17 residues. Germline V gene lookup returns CDR1 MNHEY and CDR2 SMNVEV (reference sequence).

This chain uses TRBV9 with TRBJ1-2; 10 nucleotides agree with TRBD1. CDR3 length equals 15 residues. V gave up 3 bases and J gave up 7 bases; unmatched junction bases: 9. Per the germline V gene, CDR1 is SGDLS and CDR2 is YYNGEE. The DNA for the CDR3 is TGTGCCAGCAGCGCCTCGGGACAGGGGTTGGGTGGCTACACCTTC. Residues: CASSASGQGLGGYTF.

The chain carries TRBV4-2 and TRBJ2-7, with 8 bases identical to TRBD1. The CDR3 runs 14 residues. CDR1 is LGHNA, CDR2 YNFKEQ, per germline. With 1 base clipped from V and 3 bases from J, the junction kept 2 bases outside the gene matches. The CDR3 DNA reads as TGTGCCAGCAGCCAAGCCGGGACAGGCTACGAGCAGTACTTC. Protein product: CASSQAGTGYEQYF.

V and J are TRBV28 and TRBJ1-1; TRBD1 is a possible D gene (6 bases). Germline CDR1 MDHEN, CDR2 SYDVKM. This CDR3 has 15 residues. Trimming took 1 base from V and 3 from J, leaving 12 bases between them. In nucleotides, the CDR3 is TGTGCCAGCAGTTTATCGCAAAAGGGGGACACTGAAGCTTTCTTT. Translated: CASSLSQKGDTEAFF. The full variable domain, its missing parts supplied by reference TRBV28 and TRBJ1-1, is DVKVTQSSRYLVKRTGEKVFLECVQDMDHENMFWYRQDPGLGLRLIYFSYDVKMKEKGDIPEGYSVSREKKERFSLILESASTNQTSMYLCASSLSQKGDTEAFFGQGTRLTVV.

V gene TRBV7-8 combines with J gene TRBJ1-1; no clear D gene. V was clipped by 4 bases and J by 5 bases, with 5 bases between them. The CDR3 runs 11 residues. Germline CDR1 is SGHVS and CDR2 is FQNEAQ. DNA of the CDR3: TGTGCCAGCAGCTCCCCTACTGAAGCTTTCTTT. Translated, it gives CASSSPTEAFF.

This sequence joins TRBV7-9 and TRBJ2-5; 7 nucleotides agree with TRBD1. The CDR3 consists of 19 residues. The germline V gene has CDR1 SEHNR and CDR2 FQNEAQ (reference sequence). V shed 5 bases, J shed 0 bases, and the junction held 18 bases outside the gene matches. The DNA for the CDR3 is TGTGCCAGCAGCAACGGCTGGACAGGCAACGAAAAGTACCAAGAGACCCAGTACTTC. Translating gives CASSNGWTGNEKYQETQYF.

The chain joins TRBV5-1 to TRBJ2-3; 10 nucleotides agree with TRBD1. CDR3 length equals 15 residues. Trimming cost V 4 bases and J 2 bases; bases outside gene matches: 4. Germline values: CDR1 SGHRS, CDR2 YFSETQ. The CDR3 loop is CASSPTGGHTDTQYF. In DNA, the CDR3 is TGCGCCAGCAGCCCGACAGGGGGCCACACAGATACGCAGTATTTT.

The chain uses TRBV10-3 and TRBJ1-2; D uncertain. Germline CDR1 is ENHRY and CDR2 is SYGVKD. The V end lost 3 bases, the J end lost 1 base, and 21 bases lay between the germline ends. The CDR3 covers 18 residues. CDR3 nucleotide sequence: TGTGCCATCAGTGATTGGGGAGCTTCGTACTTTATTAACTATGGCTACACCTTC. Its translation is CAISDWGASYFINYGYTF.

This chain connects TRBV15 to TRBJ1-2; no firm D call. CDR1 and CDR2 from the germline V gene are LNHNV and YYDKDF (reference sequence). This CDR3 spans 14 amino acids. Between the trimmed V and J ends, which lost 5 bases and 2 bases, there was a span of 12 bases. The CDR3 DNA reads as TGTGCCACCAGCCCTCGGGGTAGAAACTATGGCTACACCTTC. Encoded protein: CATSPRGRNYGYTF.

This clone is a singleton in its sample. The CDR3: CASSTTGQGAPGANVLTF. The CDR3 region has the DNA TGCGCCAGCAGCACGACGGGACAGGGGGCCCCTGGGGCCAACGTCCTGACTTTC. The chain recombines TRBV5-1 with TRBJ2-6; 12 bases align to TRBD1. The CDR3 spans 18 residues. The V gene end was trimmed by 4 bases and the J gene end by 2 bases; junction bases not matched to a gene: 7. Germline assignment: CDR1 SGHRS and CDR2 YFSETQ.